The T cell receptor (beta chain) described here comes from a study of CD8 T cells in ankylosing spondylitis. Study-wide results and caveats: Significantly higher representation of disease-linked clones was reported for matched ankylosing spondylitis synovial fluid. Disease-associated clonotypes exhibited CD8+ identity and were relatively infrequent in peripheral blood. Seemingly characteristic of ankylosing spondylitis blood was a TCR beta motif consisting of about 8 highly homologous variants.

Each CDR3 protein gets one entry after TCRdb re-called the 5' RACE reads with MiXCR. The sample contains around 890,000 distinct CDR3 sequences, about 11% of which appear only once. For this clonotype: Antigen unknown.

The CDR3 consists of 15 residues. V gave up 6 bases and J gave up 5 bases; unmatched junction bases: 10. The V and J genes are TRBV12-3 or TRBV12-4 and TRBJ2-1; TRBD1 matches 7 bases. The sequence came from a male donor with ankylosing spondylitis. Source material: blood, either unsorted or a sorted T cell fraction (not recorded which). The CDR3 is CASRDTGALNNEQFF. The CDR3 bases are TGTGCCAGCAGGGATACAGGGGCTTTAAACAATGAGCAGTTCTTC.